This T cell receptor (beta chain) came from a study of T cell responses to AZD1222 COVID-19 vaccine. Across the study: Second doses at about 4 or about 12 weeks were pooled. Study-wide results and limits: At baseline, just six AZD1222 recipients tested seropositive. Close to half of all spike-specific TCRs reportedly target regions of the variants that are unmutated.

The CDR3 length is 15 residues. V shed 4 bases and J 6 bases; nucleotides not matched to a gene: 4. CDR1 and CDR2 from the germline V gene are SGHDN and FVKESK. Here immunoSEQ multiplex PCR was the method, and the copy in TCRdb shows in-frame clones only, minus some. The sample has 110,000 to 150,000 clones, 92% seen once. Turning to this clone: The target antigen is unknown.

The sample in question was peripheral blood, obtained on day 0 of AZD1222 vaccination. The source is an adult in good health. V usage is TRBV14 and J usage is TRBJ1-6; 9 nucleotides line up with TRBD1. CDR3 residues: CASSPGGQGNSPLHF. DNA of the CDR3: TGTGCCAGCAGCCCCGGGGGACAGGGTAATTCACCCCTCCACTTT.